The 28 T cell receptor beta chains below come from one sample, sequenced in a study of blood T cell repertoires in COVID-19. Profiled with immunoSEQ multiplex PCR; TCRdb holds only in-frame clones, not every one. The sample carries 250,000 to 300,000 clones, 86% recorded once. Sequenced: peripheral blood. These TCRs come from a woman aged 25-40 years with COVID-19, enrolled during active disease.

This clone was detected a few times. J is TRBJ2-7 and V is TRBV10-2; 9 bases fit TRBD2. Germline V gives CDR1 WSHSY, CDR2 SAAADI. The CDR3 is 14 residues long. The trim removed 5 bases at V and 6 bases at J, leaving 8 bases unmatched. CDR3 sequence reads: CASSISSGDGEQYF. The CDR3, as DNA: TGCGCCAGCAGTATATCTAGCGGGGACGGCGAGCAGTACTTC.

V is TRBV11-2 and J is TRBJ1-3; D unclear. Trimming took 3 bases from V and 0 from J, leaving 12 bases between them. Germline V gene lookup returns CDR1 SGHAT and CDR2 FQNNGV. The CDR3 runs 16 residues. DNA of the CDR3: TGTGCCAGCAGCTTCTCGAGACTTGCCTCTGGAAACACCATATATTTT. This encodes CASSFSRLASGNTIYF. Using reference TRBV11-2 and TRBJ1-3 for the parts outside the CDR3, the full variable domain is EAGVAQSPRYKIIEKRQSVAFWCNPISGHATLYWYQQILGQGPKLLIQFQNNGVVDDSQLPKDRFSAERLKGVDSTLKIQPAKLEDSAVYLCASSFSRLASGNTIYFGEGSWLTVV.

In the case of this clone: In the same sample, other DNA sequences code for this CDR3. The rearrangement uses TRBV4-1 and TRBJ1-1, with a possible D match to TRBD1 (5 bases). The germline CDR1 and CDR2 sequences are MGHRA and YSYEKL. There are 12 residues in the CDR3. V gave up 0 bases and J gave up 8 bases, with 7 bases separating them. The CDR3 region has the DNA TGCGCCAGCAGCCAAGACGGGGGGGAAGCTTTCTTT. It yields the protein CASSQDGGEAFF.

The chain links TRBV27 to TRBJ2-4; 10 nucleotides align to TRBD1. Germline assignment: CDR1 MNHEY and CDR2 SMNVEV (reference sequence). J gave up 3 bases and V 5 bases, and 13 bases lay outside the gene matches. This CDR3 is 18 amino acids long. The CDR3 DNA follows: TGTGCCAGCAGTGTGGGGACAGGGGAAGGGTTAGTCAAAAACATTCAGTACTTC. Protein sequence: CASSVGTGEGLVKNIQYF.

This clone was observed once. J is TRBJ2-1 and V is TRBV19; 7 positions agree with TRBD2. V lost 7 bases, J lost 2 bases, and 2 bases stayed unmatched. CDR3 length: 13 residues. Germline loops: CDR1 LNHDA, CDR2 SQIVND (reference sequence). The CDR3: CASKAGAYNEQFF. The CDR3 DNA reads TGTGCCAGTAAGGCGGGGGCCTACAATGAGCAGTTCTTC.

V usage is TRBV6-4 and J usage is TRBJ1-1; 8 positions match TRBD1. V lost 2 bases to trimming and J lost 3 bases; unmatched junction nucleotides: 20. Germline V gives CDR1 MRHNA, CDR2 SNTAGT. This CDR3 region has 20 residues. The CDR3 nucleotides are TGTGCCAGCAGTGACCCCCTATCGACAGGGGTCATGGGCGGCCACACTGAAGCTTTCTTT. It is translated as CASSDPLSTGVMGGHTEAFF.

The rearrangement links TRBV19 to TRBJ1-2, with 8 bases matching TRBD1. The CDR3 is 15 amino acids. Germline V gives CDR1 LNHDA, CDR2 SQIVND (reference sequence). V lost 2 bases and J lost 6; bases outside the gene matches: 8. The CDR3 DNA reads TGTGCCAGTAGTATACAGGGGGCGTCGCCAAATGGCTACACCTTC. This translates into CASSIQGASPNGYTF.

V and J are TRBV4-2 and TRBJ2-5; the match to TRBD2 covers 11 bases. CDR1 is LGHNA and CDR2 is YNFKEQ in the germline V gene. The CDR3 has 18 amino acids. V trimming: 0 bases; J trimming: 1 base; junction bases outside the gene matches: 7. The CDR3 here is CASSQDSLAGGRQETQYF. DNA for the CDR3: TGTGCCAGCAGCCAAGATAGCCTAGCGGGGGGCCGCCAAGAGACCCAGTACTTC.

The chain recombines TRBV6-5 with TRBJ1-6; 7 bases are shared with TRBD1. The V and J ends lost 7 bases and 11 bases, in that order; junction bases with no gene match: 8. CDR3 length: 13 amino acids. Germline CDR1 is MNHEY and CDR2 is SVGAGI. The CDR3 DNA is TGTGCCAGCAAATCAGGGGGAGCGGCACCCCTCCACTTT. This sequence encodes CASKSGGAAPLHF.

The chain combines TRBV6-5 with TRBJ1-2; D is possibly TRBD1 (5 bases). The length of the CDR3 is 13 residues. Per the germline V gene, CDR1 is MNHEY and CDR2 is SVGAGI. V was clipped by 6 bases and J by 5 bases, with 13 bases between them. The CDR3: CASSLNRGYGYTF. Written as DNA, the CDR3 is TGTGCCAGCAGCCTTAATAGGGGTTATGGCTACACCTTC.

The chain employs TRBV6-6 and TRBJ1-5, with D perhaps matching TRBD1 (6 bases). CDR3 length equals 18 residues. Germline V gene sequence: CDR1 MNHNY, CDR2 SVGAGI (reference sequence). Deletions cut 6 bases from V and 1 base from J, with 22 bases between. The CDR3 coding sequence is TGTGCCAGCAGCCGACCGACAGGATCACGGCTAAGCAATCAGCCCCAGCATTTT. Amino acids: CASSRPTGSRLSNQPQHF.

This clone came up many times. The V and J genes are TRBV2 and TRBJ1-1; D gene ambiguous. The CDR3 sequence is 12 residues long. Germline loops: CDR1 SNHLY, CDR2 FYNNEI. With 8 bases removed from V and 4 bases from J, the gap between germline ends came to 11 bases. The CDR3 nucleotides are TGTGCCAGCCACGACTCGGGCACTGAAGCTTTCTTT. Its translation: CASHDSGTEAFF.

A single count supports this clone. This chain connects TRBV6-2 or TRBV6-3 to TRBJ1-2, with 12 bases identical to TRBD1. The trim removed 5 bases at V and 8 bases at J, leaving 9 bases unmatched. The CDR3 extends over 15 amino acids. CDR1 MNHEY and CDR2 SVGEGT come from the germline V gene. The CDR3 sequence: CASSPRGQGAVGYTF. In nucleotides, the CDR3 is TGTGCCAGCAGTCCCCGGGGACAGGGGGCGGTCGGCTACACCTTC.

The CDR3 region has the DNA TGTGCCAGCAGACTGGACAGGGGTTACGAGCAGTACTTC. Translated, it gives CASRLDRGYEQYF. The chain recombines TRBV6-5 with TRBJ2-7, with TRBD1 identical over 9 bases. V was clipped by 6 bases and J by 4 bases; unmatched bases: 4. The CDR3 is 13 residues long. The germline V gene encodes CDR1 MNHEY and CDR2 SVGAGI.

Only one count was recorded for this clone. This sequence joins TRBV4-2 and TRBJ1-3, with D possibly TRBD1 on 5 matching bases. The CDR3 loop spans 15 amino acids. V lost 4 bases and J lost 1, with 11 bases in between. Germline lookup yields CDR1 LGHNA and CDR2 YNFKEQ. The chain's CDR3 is CASSREDISGNTIYF. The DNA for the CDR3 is TGTGCCAGCAGCCGGGAGGACATTTCTGGAAACACCATATATTTT.

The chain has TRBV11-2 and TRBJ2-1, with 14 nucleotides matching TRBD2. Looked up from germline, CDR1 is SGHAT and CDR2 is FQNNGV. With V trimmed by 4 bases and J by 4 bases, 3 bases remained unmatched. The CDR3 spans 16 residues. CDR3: CASSWTSGGKYNEQFF. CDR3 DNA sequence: TGTGCCAGCAGCTGGACTAGCGGGGGGAAATACAATGAGCAGTTCTTC.

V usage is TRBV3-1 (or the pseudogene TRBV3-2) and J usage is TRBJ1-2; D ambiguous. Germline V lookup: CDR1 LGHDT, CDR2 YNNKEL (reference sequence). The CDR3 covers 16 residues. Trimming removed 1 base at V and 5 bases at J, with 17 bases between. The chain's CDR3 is CASSQAIRLGGYGYTF. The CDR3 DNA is TGTGCCAGCAGCCAAGCCATACGGCTAGGAGGATATGGCTACACCTTC.

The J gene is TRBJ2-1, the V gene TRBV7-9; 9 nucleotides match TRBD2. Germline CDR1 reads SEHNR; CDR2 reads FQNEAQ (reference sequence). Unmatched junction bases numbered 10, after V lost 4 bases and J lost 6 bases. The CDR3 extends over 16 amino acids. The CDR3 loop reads CASSSYSGGYSNEQFF. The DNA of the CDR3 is TGTGCCAGCAGCTCATATAGCGGGGGATACTCCAATGAGCAGTTCTTC.

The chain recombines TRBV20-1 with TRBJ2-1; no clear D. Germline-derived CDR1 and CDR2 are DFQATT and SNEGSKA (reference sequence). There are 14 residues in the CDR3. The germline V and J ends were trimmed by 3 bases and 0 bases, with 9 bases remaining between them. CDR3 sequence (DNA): TGCAGTGCTAGTTTTCCTCGCTCCTACAATGAGCAGTTCTTC. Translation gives CSASFPRSYNEQFF.

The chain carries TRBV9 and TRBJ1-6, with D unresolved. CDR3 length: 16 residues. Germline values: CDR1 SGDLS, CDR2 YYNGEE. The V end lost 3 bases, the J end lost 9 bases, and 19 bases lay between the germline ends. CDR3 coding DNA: TGTGCCAGCAGCGGGGCCCTAAACCCTTTAGGTTCACCCCTCCACTTT. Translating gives CASSGALNPLGSPLHF.

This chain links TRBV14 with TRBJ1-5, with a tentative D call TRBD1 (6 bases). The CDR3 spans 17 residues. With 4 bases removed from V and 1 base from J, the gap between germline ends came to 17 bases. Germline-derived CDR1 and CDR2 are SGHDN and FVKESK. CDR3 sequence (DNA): TGTGCCAGCAGCCGAGGGGGAGGGGCTGGGAGCAATCAGCCCCAGCATTTT. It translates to CASSRGGGAGSNQPQHF.

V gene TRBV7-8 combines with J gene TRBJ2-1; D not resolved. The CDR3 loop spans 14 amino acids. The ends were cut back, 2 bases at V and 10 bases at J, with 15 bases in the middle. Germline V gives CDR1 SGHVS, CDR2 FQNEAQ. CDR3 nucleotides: TGTGCCAGCAGCTTACTCGGAAGGATCGGGGAGCAGTTCTTC. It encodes CASSLLGRIGEQFF.

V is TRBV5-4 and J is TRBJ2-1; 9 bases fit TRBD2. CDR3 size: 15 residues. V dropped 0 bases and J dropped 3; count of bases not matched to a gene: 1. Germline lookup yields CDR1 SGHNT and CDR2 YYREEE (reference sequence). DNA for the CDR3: TGTGCCAGCAGCTTGGGGCGGGGGGGCTACAATGAGCAGTTCTTC. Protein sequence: CASSLGRGGYNEQFF. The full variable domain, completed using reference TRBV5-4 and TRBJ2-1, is ETGVTQSPTHLIKTRGQQVTLRCSSQSGHNTVSWYQQALGQGPQFIFQYYREEENGRGNFPPRFSGLQFPNYSSELNVNALELDDSALYLCASSLGRGGYNEQFFGPGTRLTVL.

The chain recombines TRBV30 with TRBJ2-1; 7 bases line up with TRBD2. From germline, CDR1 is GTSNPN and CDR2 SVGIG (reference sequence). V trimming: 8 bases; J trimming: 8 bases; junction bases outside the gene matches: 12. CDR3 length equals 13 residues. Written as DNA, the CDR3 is TGTGCCCGTTCCAGCGGGGATAGGTATGAGCAGTTCTTC. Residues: CARSSGDRYEQFF.

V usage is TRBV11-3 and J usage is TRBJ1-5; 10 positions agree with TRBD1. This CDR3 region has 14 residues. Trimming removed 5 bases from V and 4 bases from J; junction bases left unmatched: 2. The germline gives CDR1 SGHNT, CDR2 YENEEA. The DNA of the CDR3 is TGTGCCAGCAGCAGACAGGGGGCGAATCAGCCCCAGCATTTT. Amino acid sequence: CASSRQGANQPQHF.

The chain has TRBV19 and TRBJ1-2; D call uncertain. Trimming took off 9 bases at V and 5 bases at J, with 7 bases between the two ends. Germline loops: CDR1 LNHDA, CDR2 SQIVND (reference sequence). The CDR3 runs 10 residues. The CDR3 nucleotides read TGTGCCAGCGGGTTGTATGGCTACACCTTC. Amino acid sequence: CASGLYGYTF.

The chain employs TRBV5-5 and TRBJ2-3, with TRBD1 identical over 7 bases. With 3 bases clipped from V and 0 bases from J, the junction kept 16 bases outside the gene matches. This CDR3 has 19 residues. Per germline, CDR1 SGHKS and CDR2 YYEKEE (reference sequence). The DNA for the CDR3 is TGTGCCAGCAGCTACGGGACGCTGGACAGGTTGGGTAGCACAGATACGCAGTATTTT. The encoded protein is CASSYGTLDRLGSTDTQYF.

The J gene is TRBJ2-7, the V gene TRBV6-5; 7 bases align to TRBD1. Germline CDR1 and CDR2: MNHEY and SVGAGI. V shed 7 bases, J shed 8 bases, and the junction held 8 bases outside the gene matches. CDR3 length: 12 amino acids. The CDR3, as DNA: TGTGCCAGCACCCAAGACAGGGACAAGCAGTACTTC. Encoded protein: CASTQDRDKQYF.